This T cell receptor beta chain stems from a study of CD8 T cells in ankylosing spondylitis. Library preparation for TCR beta used quantitative 5'-RACE with molecular barcodes. TCRdb fed the 5' RACE reads into MiXCR, producing one record per CDR3 protein. The sample lists 150,000 to 200,000 distinct CDR3 sequences; approximately 10% were seen once. The CDR3 covers 15 residues. Germline-derived CDR1 and CDR2 are DFQATT and SNEGSKA (reference sequence). Findings of the study overall: Blood of patients with ankylosing spondylitis appeared to be characterized by a TCR beta motif of several highly homologous variants. Peripheral blood held disease-linked clones only at relatively low frequency, and these were CD8+. Reports say disease-linked clones showed up significantly more in matched ankylosing spondylitis synovial fluid.

Of note for this clonotype: Its antigen remains unknown. A much bigger clone sits one base away, suggesting this may be a read error.

Sequences were obtained from blood, either unsorted or a sorted T cell fraction (not recorded which). This chain uses TRBV20-1 with TRBJ1-2, with D possibly TRBD1 on 5 matching bases. The sequence came from a male donor with ankylosing spondylitis or in good health (not recorded which). CDR3 DNA sequence: TGCGGTGCTAGACGCAGAGGGGTTTTGAACTATGGCTACACCTTC. It is translated as CGARRRGVLNYGYTF.